The rows below give T cell receptor beta chains drawn from one sample of a study of blood T cell repertoires in COVID-19. Produced via immunoSEQ multiplex PCR; TCRdb's table is partial and in-frame only. The sample includes a few hundred thousand clones, 80% to 85% of them seen just once. Material: PBMCs or T cells enriched from blood (not recorded which). Receptor source: a woman aged 45-65 years who had recovered from COVID-19. Each CDR3 is given without its conserved first and last residue.

v_gene: TRBV2
CDR3aa: ASSPTPGTSGLEQF

v_gene: TRBV5-6
CDR3aa: ASSRTWARGDTQY

v_gene: TRBV7-3
CDR3aa: ASSVGSGGLGSYNEQF

v_gene: TRBV6-5
CDR3aa: ASRNSADTQY

v_gene: TRBV6-6
CDR3aa: ASSSVRVRPNIQY

v_gene: TRBV11-1
CDR3aa: ASSLAPVTSYEQY

v_gene: TRBV20-1
CDR3aa: SARVDSEQY

v_gene: TRBV30
CDR3aa: AWSVGGSYNEQF

v_gene: TRBV14
CDR3aa: ASSLTGDSPLH

v_gene: TRBV3-1/TRBV3-2
CDR3aa: ASSQEKAFQETQY

v_gene: TRBV14
CDR3aa: ASSQENFKYT

v_gene: TRBV9
CDR3aa: ASSKGPGGLTEAF

v_gene: TRBV30
CDR3aa: AWKSPLAGTNEQF

v_gene: TRBV7-2
CDR3aa: ASSFRVPGANVLT

v_gene: TRBV10-3
CDR3aa: AIGQATGTGYEQY

v_gene: TRBV7-2
CDR3aa: ASSSNSGLAGGEQF

v_gene: TRBV3-1/TRBV3-2
CDR3aa: ASSLPRETQY

v_gene: TRBV6-5
CDR3aa: ASSYQTGGYGYT

v_gene: TRBV29-1
CDR3aa: SVGRGSNQPQH

v_gene: TRBV13
CDR3aa: ASSPSTSGSTDTQY

v_gene: TRBV9
CDR3aa: ASSPSGVTYEQY

v_gene: TRBV3-1/TRBV3-2
CDR3aa: ASSQVRDREF

v_gene: TRBV9
CDR3aa: ASSVLSTDTQY

v_gene: TRBV21-1
CDR3aa: ASSINRAIGKLF

v_gene: TRBV6-2/TRBV6-3
CDR3aa: ASSRLQGTLYGYI

v_gene: TRBV19
CDR3aa: ASSIDLGQRTGELF

v_gene: TRBV4-2
CDR3aa: ASLSVGGASNTQY

v_gene: TRBV10-3
CDR3aa: ATRDRATEAF

v_gene: TRBV3-1/TRBV3-2
CDR3aa: ASSHDLTRRGTQY

v_gene: TRBV7-3
CDR3aa: ASSPVGTSGIDEQF

v_gene: TRBV7-2
CDR3aa: ASSLRGVYTGELF

v_gene: TRBV6-1
CDR3aa: ASREDRDESPLH

v_gene: TRBV3-1/TRBV3-2
CDR3aa: ASGGYTGELF

v_gene: TRBV6-5
CDR3aa: ASSATGQGGNEQF

v_gene: TRBV5-1
CDR3aa: ASSPIGGMDGYT

v_gene: TRBV7-3
CDR3aa: ASSAAGTSSSGELF

v_gene: TRBV25-1
CDR3aa: ASSEYGGSNTEAF

v_gene: TRBV7-2
CDR3aa: ASSFMGLSNSPLH

v_gene: TRBV14
CDR3aa: ASSQTGLYGYT

v_gene: TRBV11-2
CDR3aa: ASSFRTGGRYNEKLF

v_gene: TRBV5-1
CDR3aa: ASSRDRAADTEAF

v_gene: TRBV4-1
CDR3aa: ASSQAPNRGSGQPQH

v_gene: TRBV9
CDR3aa: ASSLYQGTNEKLF

v_gene: TRBV11-3
CDR3aa: ASSLGQGRHNEQF

v_gene: TRBV30
CDR3aa: AWSHSIQGAGYT

v_gene: TRBV11-2
CDR3aa: ASSSRQWGNTEAF

v_gene: TRBV19
CDR3aa: ASKPGGRNTIY

v_gene: TRBV6-2/TRBV6-3
CDR3aa: ASSRSGTGGGNQPQH

v_gene: TRBV28
CDR3aa: ASSRDMNTEAF

v_gene: TRBV12-3/TRBV12-4
CDR3aa: ASSFSGGPQH

v_gene: TRBV29-1
CDR3aa: SVEGVGTSRLGTQY

v_gene: TRBV7-8
CDR3aa: ASSPIREREVMHYEQY

v_gene: TRBV5-4
CDR3aa: ASSLAETANTEAF

v_gene: TRBV19
CDR3aa: ASSGGTSGGSNEQF

v_gene: TRBV30
CDR3aa: AGGGGQGDTEAF

v_gene: TRBV5-4
CDR3aa: ASRATGGSTEAF

v_gene: TRBV5-4
CDR3aa: ASKAGGYGEQY